These 30 T cell receptor beta chains were all obtained from the same sample, sequenced in a study of OX40 agonist ivuxolimab in advanced cancers. Sequencing was performed with immunoSEQ multiplex PCR; in TCRdb, only in-frame clones are kept and a portion is missing. The sample shows tens of thousands of clones, about 90% of them seen only once. The sequencing here drew on CD4+ or CD8+ T cells sorted from blood, taken in a trial of the OX40 agonist ivuxolimab. These receptor sequences come from an adult with an advanced solid tumor such as melanoma, head and neck, liver or kidney cancer.

The rearrangement uses TRBV11-2 and TRBJ2-5; 10 nucleotides line up with TRBD2. Germline loops: CDR1 SGHAT, CDR2 FQNNGV. This CDR3 is 15 amino acids long. V lost 4 bases and J lost 1; bases outside the gene matches: 3. The CDR3, as DNA: TGTGCCAGCAGCTCCGGGACTAGCGCCCAAGAGACCCAGTACTTC. This gives the protein CASSSGTSAQETQYF.

The chain is built from TRBV25-1 and TRBJ2-3; D is unclear. Germline CDR1 is MGHDK and CDR2 is SYGVNS. Trimming cost V 2 bases and J 5 bases, with 11 bases left between them. The length of the CDR3 is 14 residues. The CDR3 DNA follows: TGTGCCAGCAGTGAACCGCCTTTAGGAGATACGCAGTATTTT. Protein product: CASSEPPLGDTQYF. The entire variable domain, with the rest obtained from reference TRBV25-1 and TRBJ2-3, is as follows: EADIYQTPRYLVIGTGKKITLECSQTMGHDKMYWYQQDPGMELHLIHYSYGVNSTEKGDLSSESTVSRIRTEHFPLTLESARPSHTSQYLCASSEPPLGDTQYFGPGTRLTVL.

The chain recombines TRBV7-2 with TRBJ2-3; 9 nucleotides align to TRBD2. Germline CDR1 is SGHTA and CDR2 is FQGNSA. This CDR3 is built from 15 residues. The ends lost 4 bases at V and 2 bases at J; junction bases unmatched: 4. The CDR3 DNA follows: TGTGCCAGCAGCTCGTCTAGCGGGGACACAGATACGCAGTATTTT. Translating gives CASSSSSGDTDTQYF. Using reference TRBV7-2 and TRBJ2-3 for the parts outside the CDR3, the full variable domain is GAGVSQSPSNKVTEKGKDVELRCDPISGHTALYWYRQSLGQGLEFLIYFQGNSAPDKSGLPSDRFSAERTGGSVSTLTIQRTQQEDSAVYLCASSSSSGDTDTQYFGPGTRLTVL.

The chain links TRBV5-5 to TRBJ1-4, with 10 bases aligning to TRBD1. V shed 0 bases, J shed 4 bases, and the junction held 9 bases outside the gene matches. CDR1 SGHKS and CDR2 YYEKEE come from the germline V gene (reference sequence). The length of the CDR3 is 18 residues. CDR3 coding DNA: TGTGCCAGCAGCTTGGACTCGATCTGGGACAGGGGTAATGAAAAACTGTTTTTT. Encoded protein: CASSLDSIWDRGNEKLFF. Using reference TRBV5-5 and TRBJ1-4 for the parts outside the CDR3, the full variable domain is DAGVTQSPTHLIKTRGQQVTLRCSPISGHKSVSWYQQVLGQGPQFIFQYYEKEERGRGNFPDRFSARQFPNYSSELNVNALLLGDSALYLCASSLDSIWDRGNEKLFFGSGTQLSVL.

V usage is TRBV13 and J usage is TRBJ1-3; D remains ambiguous. The germline V gene has CDR1 PRHDT and CDR2 FYEKMQ (reference sequence). The CDR3 is 15 residues long. V was pared by 2 bases and J by 2 bases, with 10 bases between. Here the CDR3 reads CASSLWSAPGNTIYF. CDR3 nucleotide sequence: TGTGCCAGCAGCTTATGGTCAGCTCCTGGAAACACCATATATTTT. Looking up the rest from reference TRBV13 and TRBJ1-3 gives the full variable domain: AAGVIQSPRHLIKEKRETATLKCYPIPRHDTVYWYQQGPGQDPQFLISFYEKMQSDKGSIPDRFSAQQFSDYHSELNMSSLELGDSALYFCASSLWSAPGNTIYFGEGSWLTVV.

This sequence joins TRBV6-6 and TRBJ1-2, with a tentative D call TRBD1 (5 bases). V was clipped by 6 bases and J by 8 bases, with 19 bases between them. Germline CDR1 is MNHNY and CDR2 is SVGAGI (reference sequence). The length of the CDR3 is 14 residues. The CDR3 bases are TGTGCCAGCAGCCAGGGCGATATCGGGGTGGGCTACACCTTC. The encoded protein is CASSQGDIGVGYTF.

The chain combines TRBV19 with TRBJ1-3; tentative D call: TRBD1 (5 bases). V was cut by 3 bases and J by 3 bases, with 9 bases left in between. The CDR3 totals 14 residues. Germline values: CDR1 LNHDA, CDR2 SQIVND (reference sequence). The CDR3 sequence: CASSMGRRGNTIYF. DNA of the CDR3: TGTGCCAGTAGTATGGGACGCCGTGGAAACACCATATATTTT. Variable domain in full (rest from reference TRBV19 and TRBJ1-3): DGGITQSPKYLFRKEGQNVTLSCEQNLNHDAMYWYRQDPGQGLRLIYYSQIVNDFQKGDIAEGYSVSREKKESFPLTVTSAQKNPTAFYLCASSMGRRGNTIYFGEGSWLTVV.

This chain joins TRBV5-1 and TRBJ2-6; no reliable D call. The CDR3 has 16 residues. Between the trimmed V and J ends, which lost 1 base and 2 bases, there was a span of 10 bases. Germline V gene data show CDR1 as SGHRS and CDR2 as YFSETQ. The CDR3 bases are TGCGCCAGCAGCTTGACGGTGACCACTGGGGCCAACGTCCTGACTTTC. Its protein product is CASSLTVTTGANVLTF.

This chain connects TRBV2 to TRBJ2-1, with a tentative D call TRBD1 (6 bases). V gave up 0 bases and J gave up 10 bases, with 16 bases separating them. The CDR3 sequence is 15 residues long. The germline CDR1 and CDR2 sequences are SNHLY and FYNNEI. CDR3 protein: CASSEAIRQGQEQFF. CDR3 bases: TGTGCCAGCAGTGAAGCCATTCGTCAGGGGCAGGAGCAGTTCTTC.

In the case of this clone: One junction end disagrees with the germline gene, perhaps due to a read error. The genes are TRBV18 and TRBJ2-5, with 13 bases identical to TRBD2. The CDR3 spans 16 residues. CDR1 and CDR2 (germline): KGHSH, LQKENI. The chain's CDR3 is CASSPLAGGPTETQYF. For the CDR3, the DNA is TGTGCCAGCTCCCCACTAGCGGGAGGGCCTACGGAGACCCAGTACTTC. Full variable domain (outside the CDR3, taken from reference TRBV18 and TRBJ2-5): NAGVMQNPRHLVRRRGQEARLRCSPMKGHSHVYWYRQLPEEGLKFMVYLQKENIIDESGMPKERFSAEFPKEGPSILRIQQVVRGDSAAYFCASSPLAGGPTETQYFGPGTRLLVL.

The chain has TRBV27 and TRBJ1-1; unclear D gene. The CDR3 sequence is 13 residues long. V lost 1 base, J lost 5 bases, and 8 bases lay in between. Germline loops: CDR1 MNHEY, CDR2 SMNVEV (reference sequence). CDR3 region: CASSLLARTEAFF. In DNA form, the CDR3 reads TGTGCCAGCAGTTTATTAGCACGGACTGAAGCTTTCTTT.

The chain carries TRBV25-1 and TRBJ2-7; D is ambiguous. The CDR3 loop spans 15 amino acids. The germline V gene has CDR1 MGHDK and CDR2 SYGVNS. Trimming took 1 base from V and 1 from J, leaving 11 bases between them. The CDR3 nucleotides read TGTGCCAGCAGTGAATCGGGTCAGTTATCCTACGAGCAGTACTTC. This sequence encodes CASSESGQLSYEQYF.

The chain combines TRBV6-5 with TRBJ2-7; 8 positions match TRBD1. Germline V lookup: CDR1 MNHEY, CDR2 SVGAGI. The CDR3 is 13 amino acids. J lost 6 bases, V lost 6 bases, and 7 bases had no gene match. The CDR3 nucleotides are TGTGCCAGCAGGCAGGCAGGGGGCTCCGAGCAGTACTTC. Its translation is CASRQAGGSEQYF.

The rearrangement links TRBV5-4 to TRBJ1-2, with 7 positions matching TRBD1. In germline, CDR1 is SGHNT, CDR2 YYREEE (reference sequence). This CDR3 comprises 13 residues. V shed 1 base and J 4 bases; nucleotides not matched to a gene: 1. The chain's CDR3 is CASSLSGGYGYTF. For the CDR3, the DNA is TGTGCCAGCAGCTTGTCAGGGGGCTATGGCTACACCTTC.

J is TRBJ1-5 and V is TRBV28, with TRBD1 as a possible D gene (5 bases). Germline V gene sequence: CDR1 MDHEN, CDR2 SYDVKM. With 6 bases removed from V and 4 bases from J, the gap between germline ends came to 13 bases. The CDR3 is 14 residues long. The CDR3 DNA is TGTGCCAGCAGCTGGAGGGACTGGAATCAGCCCCAGCATTTT. Residues: CASSWRDWNQPQHF.

V usage is TRBV2 and J usage is TRBJ1-1; 10 bases map to TRBD1. The junction had 7 bases not matched to a gene; V was cut back by 5 bases and J by 7 bases. This CDR3 is 14 amino acids long. From germline, CDR1 is SNHLY and CDR2 FYNNEI. The CDR3 nucleotides read TGTGCCAGCAGTCCGGGACAGGGGATTTTTGAAGCTTTCTTT. This sequence encodes CASSPGQGIFEAFF. The full variable domain, its missing parts supplied by reference TRBV2 and TRBJ1-1, is EPEVTQTPSHQVTQMGQEVILRCVPISNHLYFYWYRQILGQKVEFLVSFYNNEISEKSEIFDDQFSVERPDGSNFTLKIRSTKLEDSAMYFCASSPGQGIFEAFFGQGTRLTVV.

The chain employs TRBV5-1 and TRBJ2-2; D call uncertain. V lost 2 bases, J lost 5 bases, and 7 bases lay in between. The CDR3 runs 13 residues. From germline, CDR1 is SGHRS and CDR2 YFSETQ. CDR3 coding DNA: TGCGCCAGCAGCTTTGGGAAAACCGGGGAGCTGTTTTTT. Protein: CASSFGKTGELFF.

The chain is built from TRBV28 and TRBJ2-7; a possible D gene is TRBD2 (5 bases). The germline V gene encodes CDR1 MDHEN and CDR2 SYDVKM. The CDR3 length is 15 residues. V lost 7 bases, J lost 0 bases, and 16 bases lay in between. Here the CDR3 reads CASTLPGTGSYEQYF. The CDR3 DNA follows: TGTGCCAGCACCCTGCCGGGAACCGGCTCCTACGAGCAGTACTTC.

The chain links TRBV9 to TRBJ1-1; 8 bases match TRBD1. The junction had 9 bases not matched to a gene; V was cut back by 4 bases and J by 4 bases. In germline, CDR1 is SGDLS, CDR2 YYNGEE. The CDR3 is 15 amino acids. The CDR3, as DNA: TGTGCCAGCAGCCCCACTCGGACAGGGAGCACTGAAGCTTTCTTT. Its protein is CASSPTRTGSTEAFF. Full variable domain (rest looked up from reference TRBV9 and TRBJ1-1): DSGVTQTPKHLITATGQRVTLRCSPRSGDLSVYWYQQSLDQGLQFLIQYYNGEERAKGNILERFSAQQFPDLHSELNLSSLELGDSALYFCASSPTRTGSTEAFFGQGTRLTVV.

The chain combines TRBV27 with TRBJ2-2; TRBD2 matches at 7 bases. With V trimmed by 5 bases and J by 6 bases, 12 bases remained unmatched. Germline CDR1 and CDR2: MNHEY and SMNVEV (reference sequence). The CDR3 has 16 amino acids. CDR3 residues: CASSPHRAGIPGELFF. DNA of the CDR3: TGTGCCAGCAGTCCTCACAGAGCGGGAATCCCCGGGGAGCTGTTTTTT.

This clone was seen a few times. J is TRBJ1-1 and V is TRBV10-3, with 7 bases fitting TRBD1. The trim removed 5 bases at V and 1 base at J, leaving 4 bases unmatched. The CDR3 is 14 residues long. CDR1 and CDR2 (germline): ENHRY, SYGVKD. This CDR3 reads CAISLRQGNTEAFF. CDR3 coding DNA: TGTGCCATCAGTTTACGACAGGGGAACACTGAAGCTTTCTTT.

The chain recombines TRBV11-2 with TRBJ2-2, with D possibly being TRBD2 (5 bases). This CDR3 spans 16 amino acids. V dropped 1 base and J dropped 0 bases, with 9 bases sitting between them. The germline gives CDR1 SGHAT, CDR2 FQNNGV. The CDR3 nucleotides read TGTGCCAGCAGCTTAGGCCTAGCCCCGAACACCGGGGAGCTGTTTTTT. This translates into CASSLGLAPNTGELFF.

The V gene is TRBV9, the J gene TRBJ1-1, with unresolved D. CDR1 is SGDLS and CDR2 is YYNGEE in the germline V gene. Deletions cut 0 bases from V and 4 bases from J, with 10 bases between. The CDR3 is made up of 14 amino acids. CDR3 protein: CASSVAPEGTEAFF. The CDR3 DNA is TGTGCCAGCAGCGTAGCCCCTGAGGGCACTGAAGCTTTCTTT.

The rearrangement links TRBV6-4 to TRBJ2-5; D possibly corresponds to TRBD2 (5 bases). The CDR3 has 13 amino acids. The V end was cut by 5 bases, the J end by 5 bases, with 12 bases between. Germline CDR1 MRHNA, CDR2 SNTAGT. The CDR3 spells CASSPERGETQYF. For the CDR3, the DNA is TGTGCCAGCAGTCCCGAGCGCGGGGAGACCCAGTACTTC.

This clone was observed a single time. The chain carries TRBV29-1 and TRBJ2-3; D unclear. Per germline, CDR1 SQVTM and CDR2 ANQGSEA. Trimming took 4 bases from V and 6 from J, leaving 8 bases between them. This CDR3 is 11 amino acids long. The CDR3 spells CSVAGLDTQYF. CDR3 coding DNA: TGCAGCGTTGCTGGGTTGGATACGCAGTATTTT.

This clone was detected only a few times. The V call is TRBV15, the J call TRBJ1-5, with D unclear. V lost 3 bases and J 5 bases, leaving 8 bases between the germline ends. CDR1 LNHNV and CDR2 YYDKDF come from the germline V gene (reference sequence). The CDR3 is made up of 13 amino acids. The CDR3 reads CATSRTEYQPQHF. CDR3 in DNA: TGTGCCACCAGCAGGACGGAATATCAGCCCCAGCATTTT.

This sequence joins TRBV18 and TRBJ1-4, with TRBD1 as a possible D gene (6 bases). With 6 bases removed from V and 3 bases from J, the gap between germline ends came to 17 bases. Germline values: CDR1 KGHSH, CDR2 LQKENI. CDR3 length equals 16 residues. CDR3 in DNA: TGTGCCAGCTCTCAAGTTCCACAGGGAGCTAATGAAAAACTGTTTTTT. It yields the protein CASSQVPQGANEKLFF. Using reference TRBV18 and TRBJ1-4 for the parts outside the CDR3, the full variable domain is NAGVMQNPRHLVRRRGQEARLRCSPMKGHSHVYWYRQLPEEGLKFMVYLQKENIIDESGMPKERFSAEFPKEGPSILRIQQVVRGDSAAYFCASSQVPQGANEKLFFGSGTQLSVL.

CDR3: CASSSGSTGNGDEQYF. CDR3 in DNA: TGTGCCAGCAGCTCGGGATCGACAGGGAATGGGGACGAGCAGTACTTC. The V gene is TRBV11-3, the J gene TRBJ2-7, with 7 bases fitting TRBD1. Germline CDR1 SGHNT, CDR2 YENEEA. The junction had 14 bases not matched to a gene; V was cut back by 4 bases and J by 5 bases. This CDR3 comprises 16 residues.

J is TRBJ1-4 and V is TRBV7-9; maybe TRBD1 (6 bases). CDR3 length equals 13 residues. Trimming stripped 6 bases from V and 3 bases from J, with 8 bases between. Germline CDR1 is SEHNR and CDR2 is FQNEAQ (reference sequence). The CDR3 loop is CASRRGANEKLFF. The CDR3 nucleotides read TGTGCCAGCAGAAGGGGGGCTAATGAAAAACTGTTTTTT.

This chain connects TRBV5-1 to TRBJ2-7; possibly TRBD1 for D (6 bases). Per the germline V gene, CDR1 is SGHRS and CDR2 is YFSETQ. The CDR3 has 15 residues. Trimming took off 4 bases at V and 2 bases at J, with 16 bases between the two ends. This CDR3 is CASSVTRDITYEQYF. CDR3 nucleotides: TGCGCCAGCAGCGTAACCCGGGACATCACCTACGAGCAGTACTTC.